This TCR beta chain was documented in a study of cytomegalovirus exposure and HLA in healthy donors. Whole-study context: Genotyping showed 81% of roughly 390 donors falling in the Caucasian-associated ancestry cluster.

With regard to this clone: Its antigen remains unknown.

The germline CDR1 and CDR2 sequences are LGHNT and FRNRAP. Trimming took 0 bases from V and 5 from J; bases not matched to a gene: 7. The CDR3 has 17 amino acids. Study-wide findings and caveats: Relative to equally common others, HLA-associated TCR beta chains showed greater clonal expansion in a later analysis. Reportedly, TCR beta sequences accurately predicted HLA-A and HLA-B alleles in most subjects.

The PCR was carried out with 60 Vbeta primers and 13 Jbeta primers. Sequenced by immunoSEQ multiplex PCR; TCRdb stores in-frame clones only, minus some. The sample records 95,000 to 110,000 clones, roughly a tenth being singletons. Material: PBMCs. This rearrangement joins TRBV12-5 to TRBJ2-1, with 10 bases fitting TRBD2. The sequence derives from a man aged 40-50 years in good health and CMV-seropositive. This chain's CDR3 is CASGLVVGTSENNEQFF. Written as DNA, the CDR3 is TGTGCTAGTGGTTTGGTAGTTGGGACTAGCGAAAACAATGAGCAGTTCTTC.